This T cell receptor (beta chain) was sequenced for a study of shared clonotypes between healthy human individuals. General study results and limits: Lower generation probabilities were found for non-shared clonotypes than for those shared by all four donors. Only a few donors were included, so the genetic and exposure-history diversity represented was limited.

The study drew all its donors from Caucasian adults living in Nashville, Tennessee. The V end was cut by 3 bases, the J end by 6 bases, with 17 bases between. This CDR3 has 15 amino acids. Germline-derived CDR1 and CDR2 are MGHDK and SYGVNS. Worth noting for this clone: Its antigen remains unknown.

The protocol was immunoSEQ multiplex PCR, while the TCRdb copy is restricted to in-frame clones and leaves out a portion. The sample includes more than 2,000,000 clones, more than 80% of them seen just once. The receptor was isolated from a man between 18 and 35 years old in good health. The rearrangement links TRBV25-1 to TRBJ1-2; D remains unclear. The sequenced sample consisted of naive CD4+ T cells sorted from blood. This sample's subset: CD45RA+ positively selected. The CDR3 nucleotides read TGTGCCAGCAGTGACCCCGGTGCCGCGGTGGATGGCTACACCTTC. Translated, it gives CASSDPGAAVDGYTF.